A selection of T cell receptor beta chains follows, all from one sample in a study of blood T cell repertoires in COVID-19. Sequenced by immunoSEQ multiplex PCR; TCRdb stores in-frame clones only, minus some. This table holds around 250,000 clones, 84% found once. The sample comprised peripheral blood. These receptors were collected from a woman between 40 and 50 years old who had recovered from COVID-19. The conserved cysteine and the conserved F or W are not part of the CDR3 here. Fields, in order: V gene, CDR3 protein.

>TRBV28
ASTQGPEKLF
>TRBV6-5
ASSPQGGESPLH
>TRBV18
ASQGQGLQETQY
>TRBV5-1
ASSHGRQGGDEKLF
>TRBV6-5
ASSYGGGYT
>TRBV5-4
ASSGRSGGGDTQY
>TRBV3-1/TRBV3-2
ASSQDRRGETQY
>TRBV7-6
ASSGGTGVRETQY
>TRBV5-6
ASSVAGLGNEKLF
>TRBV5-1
ASSFGAGDTGELF
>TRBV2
ASSEPDRNTYEQY
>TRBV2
ASSQRGSLGNEQF
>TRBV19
ASSSPGGSSYNSPLH
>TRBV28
ASSTPHRQGQETQY
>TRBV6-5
AARTQGLDNYGYT
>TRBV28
ASRRGSGGNTEAF
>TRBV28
ASSLKVFSGGEQF
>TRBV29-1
SAQGSGRDTEAF
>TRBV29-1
SVEDFGTGSGYT
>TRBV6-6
ASSLQVNEKLF